This T cell receptor (beta chain) was identified during a study of post-analysis software for immune sequencing data. Study-wide background: Secondary progressive, relapsing-remitting and progressive-relapsing multiple sclerosis were among the included disease courses.

In regard to this clonotype: Its antigen is unknown.

TCR beta libraries were prepared from cDNA with unique molecular identifiers. Input amounts of roughly 0.9 to 10 million T cells were used. These gave about 500,000 cDNA molecules, so each molecule approximated one T cell. MiXCR was run by TCRdb on the PCR reads, yielding one entry per CDR3 protein. The table records 750,000 to 950,000 distinct CDR3 sequences, 53% of them present only once. Whole-study results and caveats: Relative to controls, patients had several TRBV segments at higher frequency, with TRBV5-6, TRBV5-1 and TRBV20-1 among these. Controls' normalized Chao1 diversity significantly exceeded that of multiple sclerosis patients.

The V and J ends lost 3 bases and 4 bases respectively, with 9 bases between them. The CDR3 sequence is 13 residues long. The sequenced sample consisted of blood. The receptor was derived from a girl between 5 and 17 years old with multiple sclerosis. The chain recombines TRBV12-3 or TRBV12-4 with TRBJ2-5, with D unresolved. CDR3 sequence (DNA): TGTGCCAGCAGTTTCCCGGGTTCAGAGACCCAGTACTTC. It is translated as CASSFPGSETQYF.